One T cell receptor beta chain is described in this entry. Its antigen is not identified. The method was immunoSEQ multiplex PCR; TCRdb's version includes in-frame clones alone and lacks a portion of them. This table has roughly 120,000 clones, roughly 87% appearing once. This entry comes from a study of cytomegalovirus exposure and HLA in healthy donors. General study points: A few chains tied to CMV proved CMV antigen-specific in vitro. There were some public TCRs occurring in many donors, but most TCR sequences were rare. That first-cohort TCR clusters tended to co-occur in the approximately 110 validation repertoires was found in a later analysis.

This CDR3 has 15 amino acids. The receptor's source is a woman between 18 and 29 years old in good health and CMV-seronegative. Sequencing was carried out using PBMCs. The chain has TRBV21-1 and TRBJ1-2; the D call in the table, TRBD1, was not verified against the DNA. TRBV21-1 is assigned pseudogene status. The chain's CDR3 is CASSKALQGVEGYTF. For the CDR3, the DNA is TGTGCCAGCAGCAAAGCCCTTCAGGGGGTGGAAGGCTACACCTTC.